This T cell receptor beta chain was recovered during a study of shared clonotypes between healthy human individuals. As for the study in general: A donor's plate count was three for CD4 naive and three for CD4 memory; CD8 naive had two and CD8 memory one. Study conclusions and caveats: Sampling covered nothing but blood. Tissue TCR repertoires likely differ from those found in blood. The expectation was that sequencing depth would affect clonotype sharing among donors.

CDR3 length: 13 residues. V dropped 0 bases and J dropped 5 bases, with 7 bases sitting between them. Germline values: CDR1 SQVTM, CDR2 ANQGSEA. Naive CD8 cells lacked CD45RO and underwent positive selection for CCR7, leaving out terminally differentiated effector memory CD45RA+ cells. Notes on this clone: Its target is not known.

Repertoires were generated with immunoSEQ multiplex PCR, while TCRdb's copy carries only in-frame clones and drops some. This sample has hundreds of thousands of clones; roughly 92% occur once, and the top ten carry approximately 25%. This receptor was taken from a man aged 25 to 40 in good health. Sequencing used naive CD8+ T cells sorted from blood. This chain links TRBV29-1 with TRBJ2-2, with D possibly matching TRBD2 (5 bases). CDR3 residues: CSVEDSGTGELFF. The CDR3 DNA reads as TGCAGCGTTGAAGATTCGGGAACCGGGGAGCTGTTTTTT.